This TCR beta chain originates from a study of blood T cell repertoires in COVID-19. Study-wide context: Specimens from acute and convalescent COVID-19 originated in the United States, Italy and Spain. PBMCs, B-cell-depleted T cells, or T cells were the source of the cDNA or gDNA that made up the material.

Original data processing: From reference gene primer amplification, estimates of nucleated cell counts were derived. Assay: immunoSEQ multiplex PCR; the TCRdb copy retains only in-frame clones and omits some. The V and J calls and clone size are taken from that table; D and trimming were inferred from the DNA. Among around 130,000 clones, around 80% were seen once, and the ten largest hold about a tenth. Germline V lookup: CDR1 SGHTA, CDR2 FQGNSA. The CDR3 extends over 15 amino acids. J lost 0 bases, V lost 5 bases, and 2 bases had no gene match. The rearrangement uses TRBV7-2 and TRBJ2-3, with 10 bases matching TRBD2. The sequencing sample was made of peripheral blood. This TCR came from a human donor in a cohort sampled during active COVID-19. CDR3 bases: TGTGCCAGCAGCCCAGCGGGGGGGAGCACAGATACGCAGTATTTT. Amino acid sequence: CASSPAGGSTDTQYF.